The entry that follows covers one TCR beta chain sequence. The data originate from a study of blood T cell repertoires in COVID-19. The overall study: PBMCs, B-cell-depleted T cells, or T cells provided the cDNA or gDNA that made up the material.

The authors' processing: Amplification from reference gene primers served as the basis for estimated nucleated cell counts. The assay was immunoSEQ multiplex PCR, and TCRdb's table has in-frame clones only and misses some. For V, J and clone size, that table is used; D and trimming come from the DNA. This table has under 350,000 clones, under 95% appearing once. Participant ages covered about 18 to 95 years across 24 US areas. Participants' reported clinical history set cohort assignment. The sample consisted of PBMCs or T cells enriched from blood (not recorded which). The source of this sequence is a man in his sixties who had recovered from COVID-19.

The CDR3 region is CASRSRGSDTEAFF. In DNA, the CDR3 is TGTGCCAGCCGCTCGAGAGGGTCGGACACTGAAGCTTTCTTT. The chain links TRBV7-9 to TRBJ1-1; unclear D gene. Germline values: CDR1 SEHNR, CDR2 FQNEAQ (reference sequence). The CDR3 is made up of 14 amino acids. Trimming removed 8 bases from V and 3 bases from J, with 16 bases in between.